Described below is a single TCR beta chain sequence and its context. This clonotype was recorded at least ten times. The clone's antigen remains unknown. Base-call qualities are not available, and no considerably larger clone is one nucleotide away. This sample stems from a study of neurological immune-mediated disorders (dated by TCRdb to between 2018 and 2021). About the study as a whole: The study compared peripheral blood TCR-beta repertoires of HTLV-I-associated myelopathy (HAM/TSP) patients, multiple sclerosis patients and healthy controls using UMI-based sequencing. Of the roughly 68 subjects in the cohort, around 14 were HAM/TSP patients, some 35 were multiple sclerosis patients, and some 20 were healthy controls. The 100 to 110 TCR-beta libraries covered PBMC samples along with longitudinal samples, technical triplicates, and paired sorted CD4+ and CD8+ T-cell subsets.

The study at large found these results: No identical CDR3 amino acid sequences were shared among expanded clones across subjects, suggesting private TCR-beta repertoires in all groups. The highest TCR clonal expansion was observed in HAM/TSP patients, whereas the lowest was observed in MS patients, even when compared with healthy controls.

Healthy controls were blood bank volunteers in Maryland, USA. For sorted-subset TCR libraries, approximately 910,000 sorted CD4+ or CD8+ T cells were used. Peripheral blood underwent Ficoll-Hypaque density gradient centrifugation to isolate PBMCs, which were then cryopreserved in liquid nitrogen. The study also sequenced paired sorted CD4+ and CD8+ subsets from healthy controls, HAM/TSP patients and MS patients. cDNA was synthesized by template-switch 5'RACE using a primer carrying a 10-nucleotide random unique molecular identifier by which each TCR transcript was tagged. Every sequencing run yielded over 180 million TCR-beta sequences covering 15-18 subjects. The RNeasy kit was used to extract total RNA. TCR-beta VDJ regions were amplified with primers for the TCR constant region and the 5'RACE anchor, using the KAPA Real-time Library Amplification kit. Sample indexes and Illumina adaptors were added in a first PCR, after which library yield was increased in a second PCR. The roughly 650 bp TCR product was size-selected on a 2% E-gel SizeSelection system after Ampure bead purification. Before pooling, library quality was checked on a Bioanalyzer, concentration was measured with Qubit, and libraries were quantified with the Kapa Library Quantification kit. An Illumina HiSeq 2500 sequenced the libraries paired-end 2 x 150 bp. To increase sequence diversity, about 25-31% phiX was spiked into each library pool. Under the source paper's analysis protocol: Quality-filtered reads were processed with the UMI-based MiGEC pipeline, and over 85% of raw TCR sequences were removed by the MiGEC pipeline during error correction. VDJ genes were aligned to IMGT germline references, and clonotypes were defined by unique CDR3 amino acid sequence plus V-J genes. Clonal expansion, Shannon diversity, and CDR3 relatedness (CalcPairwiseDistances, ClusterSamples) were evaluated with VDJtools, and phylogenetic trees were built with CLCbio workbench. Using coefficient-of-variation modelling across technical triplicates, the study counted a clone as expanded if it had at least 8 unique UMIs. TCRdb trimmed public reads at Q25 via fastp, called clones via MiXCR and kept in-frame beta chains. Rows are unified per CDR3 protein, each entry keeping the most common DNA and genes. It is TCRdb's table, rather than the study itself, that gives the V and J calls and clone size. Across this sample there are approximately 40,000 distinct CDR3 sequences, with roughly 4.8% seen only once. Of the sample, about 9% falls within the top ten clones.

The germline V gene sets CDR1 to MGHRA and CDR2 to YSYEKL. The cysteine opens and the phenylalanine closes a CDR3 of 13 amino acids. Solely the CDR3 DNA is kept, with 39 bases framed from the first base. V loses 4 bases of germline sequence and J loses 4 bases, and the interval between the two ends is 8 bases. Here the chain combines TRBV4-1 and TRBJ1-3, with no reliable assignment of the D segment. This TCR came from a man between 18 and 29 years old in good health. The sequencing input was CD4+ T cells from blood. The CDR3 protein is CASSLPTGNTIYF. In nucleotide form, the sequence is TGCGCCAGCAGCCTCCCAACAGGAAACACCATATATTTT.